The clone carrying this T cell receptor beta chain was seen more than once but under ten times. Its antigen is unknown. TCRdb used MiXCR to reprocess the 5' RACE reads, holding one entry per CDR3 protein. The sample lists 200,000 to 250,000 distinct CDR3 sequences; about 14% were seen once. This sample is part of a study of identical twins. Study-level findings and limits: Abundant cord blood beta clonotypes carried fewer insertions; memory repertoires showed none. With beta out-of-frame sequences, excess sharing by twins was weaker.

In germline, CDR1 is SGHTA, CDR2 FQGNSA. V shed 2 bases and J 5 bases; nucleotides not matched to a gene: 5. The CDR3 is made up of 16 amino acids. The rearrangement links TRBV7-2 to TRBJ2-5; 13 bases are a match to TRBD2. The receptor's source is a young woman in good health. The sample comprised memory (CD45RO+) T cells sorted from blood. CDR3 sequence: CASSLSGLAGVETQYF. The CDR3, as DNA: TGTGCCAGCAGCTTATCCGGACTAGCGGGAGTGGAGACCCAGTACTTC.